This TCR beta chain appears in the sequencing data of a study of T cells in Graves' hyperthyroidism and ophthalmopathy. About the research overall: The blood sample was taken at first diagnosis, before treatment began.

RNA transcripts served as the template for amplifying TCR beta CDR3 regions. HTBI primers were used for first-round RT-PCR of the TCR CDR3. TCRdb re-derived calls from the multiplex PCR reads in MiXCR, one entry per CDR3 protein. The sample has fewer than 450,000 distinct CDR3 sequences; about a sixth are singletons. This clonotype turned up a few times. Its antigen is not known. Broader study findings: Peripheral blood also featured most of the thyroid clonotypes expanded above 0.001.

CDR1 and CDR2 (germline): MGHRA, YSYEKL. CDR3 length equals 17 residues. V lost 0 bases, J lost 1 base, and 15 bases lay in between. This TCR came from a woman aged 30 to 39 with Graves' hyperthyroidism that later progressed to Graves' ophthalmopathy. The gene calls are TRBV4-1 and TRBJ1-1, with D perhaps matching TRBD1 (5 bases). Sequenced material: blood. CDR3 in DNA: TGCGCCAGCAGCCAAGATCCGGGACTGTTGTCGAACACTGAAGCTTTCTTT. As protein: CASSQDPGLLSNTEAFF.